Included here is one TCR beta chain sequence, with context. This entry belongs to a study of blood T cell repertoires in COVID-19. Study at large: Collection of acute and convalescent COVID-19 samples took place in the United States, Italy and Spain. T cells, B-cell-depleted T cells, or PBMCs provided the cDNA or gDNA that served as material.

In the authors' workflow: Reference gene primer amplification yielded estimated nucleated cell counts. Measured with immunoSEQ multiplex PCR; TCRdb has only the in-frame clones, and not every one. For V, J and clone size, that table is used; D and trimming come from the DNA. Of 90,000 or so clones in the sample, about nine tenths were seen once. In germline, CDR1 is SEHNR, CDR2 FQNEAQ (reference sequence). The CDR3 extends over 14 amino acids. Germline trimming cut 5 bases from V and 2 bases from J; bases unmatched to any gene: 5. Sequencing was carried out using peripheral blood. This receptor was obtained from a human donor with active COVID-19. The donor label of this sample is uncertain. The rearrangement uses TRBV7-9 and TRBJ1-2; 7 bases map to TRBD1. CDR3 protein: CASSPAGGNYGYTF. The CDR3 DNA reads TGTGCCAGCAGCCCGGCAGGGGGAAACTATGGCTACACCTTC.